This T cell receptor beta chain emerged from a study of memory CD4+ T cells and cytomegalovirus serostatus. Findings and limits, study-wide: Each of fewer than 80 CMV-associated TCRbeta sequences occurred in one to five individuals.

The sort gate was single viable CD3+CD4+CD8-CD45RO+ cells for memory CD4+ T cells. TCRdb's copy holds only in-frame clones and misses some; the assay was immunoSEQ multiplex PCR. The data contain 55,000 or so clones, more than 70% of them seen just once; the ten biggest clones take up approximately 1.4%. Concerning this clone itself: No antigen is known for it.

The CDR3 is 14 amino acids. Germline V CDR1 and CDR2: GTSNPN, SVGIG (reference sequence). V gave up 5 bases and J gave up 3 bases, with 16 bases separating them. This chain joins TRBV30 and TRBJ2-5, with a weak D call TRBD1 (6 bases). Specimen: memory CD4+ T cells from blood. The TCR originated in an adult in good health and CMV-seropositive. The CDR3 nucleotides are TGTGCCTGGGGGGGCCTAGGAGGCGAAGAGACCCAGTACTTC. Translating it yields CAWGGLGGEETQYF.